This T cell receptor (beta chain) was recovered during a study of metastatic and nonmetastatic thyroid tumors. This clone came up many times. TCRdb used MiXCR to call clones anew from the PCR reads. The repertoire holds some 13,000 clones, with roughly 25% as singletons. V was clipped by 1 base and J by 3 bases, with 11 bases between them. There are 15 residues in the CDR3. The germline V gene encodes CDR1 SEHNR and CDR2 FQNEAQ (reference sequence). No treatment had been given to any patient before thyroid surgery. This receptor was taken from a female donor with papillary thyroid cancer or a benign thyroid nodule (not recorded which). Some clones in this sample may be carry-over from other donors' samples. Sequencing input: tumor tissue. V is TRBV7-9 and J is TRBJ2-3; D possibly corresponds to TRBD2 (5 bases). The CDR3 coding sequence is TGTGCCAGCAGCTTAGGGAGGCTAGCAACAGATACGCAGTATTTT. The encoded protein is CASSLGRLATDTQYF.